Listed below are T cell receptor beta chains from one sample, sequenced in a study of OX40 agonist ivuxolimab in advanced cancers. Measured with immunoSEQ multiplex PCR; TCRdb has only the in-frame clones, and not every one. The sample yields some 77,000 clones, roughly nine tenths seen once. The sample here was CD4+ or CD8+ T cells sorted from blood, taken in a trial of the OX40 agonist ivuxolimab. The source is an adult with an advanced solid tumor such as melanoma, head and neck, liver or kidney cancer. CDR3s leave out the opening cysteine and the closing phenylalanine or tryptophan.

v_gene	j_gene	CDR3aa
TRBV5-4	TRBJ2-2	ASSSLPGKGSTGELF
TRBV5-8	TRBJ1-2	ASSFGVWRGGYGYT
TRBV27	TRBJ2-5	ASSLFPDRDGEETQY
TRBV19	TRBJ2-5	ASSIGQMETQY
TRBV19	TRBJ2-2	ASGGLAGNTGELF
TRBV9	TRBJ1-2	ASTRQGQGTYGYT
TRBV5-6	TRBJ1-2	ASSPPWAGYGYT
TRBV20-1	TRBJ1-2	SANRQTT
TRBV9	TRBJ2-3	ASDGSGNTDTQY
TRBV18	TRBJ2-2	ASSQDRAEAGELF
TRBV29-1	TRBJ2-5	SVESRAAGY
TRBV7-3	TRBJ2-7	ASSFRQGVPYEQY
TRBV4-1	TRBJ1-5	ASSQDQAGGSQPQH
TRBV4-2	TRBJ2-7	ASSQDLAGTGISYEQY
TRBV6-5	TRBJ2-3	ATRGYSTDTQY
TRBV6-5	TRBJ2-7	ASKVRPRHYEQY
TRBV7-2	TRBJ2-1	ASSLGAAGVDEQF
TRBV29-1	TRBJ2-3	SVIMASSTDTQY
TRBV28	TRBJ2-3	ASSFHGGGDKDTQY
TRBV19	TRBJ2-3	ASRGLATQY
TRBV29-1	TRBJ2-2	SGIRGTGELF
TRBV19	TRBJ1-1	ASSIGRGSSNTVTEAF
TRBV7-3	TRBJ2-5	ASSLTPAETQY
TRBV20-1	TRBJ2-7	SASIRYEQY